This T cell receptor (beta chain) is drawn from a study of T cell responses to AZD1222 COVID-19 vaccine (dated by TCRdb to about 2021). With respect to the entire study: AZD1222 recipients with second doses at about 4 weeks or about 12 weeks were pooled, because spike-specific TCR depth and breadth did not differ between schedules. Trial participants were enrolled by age into subgroups of 18-55, 56-69 and 70-plus years, and 148, 28 and 57 TCR-sequenced participants, respectively, were included in these subgroups. A total of over 230 trial participants underwent TCR sequencing, of whom approximately 200 had received two doses of AZD1222 and roughly 26 had received two doses of the MenACWY control vaccine.

Reading the label with the study, this specimen's time point is: baseline before first vaccination. Vaccinee samples were obtained from the UK trials COV001 and COV002, which included a single-blind randomized controlled phase 2/3 trial of AZD1222 (ChAdOx1 nCoV-19) in healthy adults. For TCRbeta chain sequencing, PBMC samples were collected from trial participants at day 0 and at day 28 after the second dose. The CDR3 regions of human TCRbeta chains were analyzed by immunosequencing. Per the authors' processing: Repertoire TCRs were checked for matches against a reference library of SARS-CoV-2-specific TCRs that had been generated using the MIRA antigen-specificity platform. Breadth was defined as the fraction of unique TCRs that were SARS-CoV-2-associated, and depth was defined as the fraction of total T cells that were SARS-CoV-2-associated. Using the MIRA data, each spike-specific TCR was mapped to the spike region that the TCR reacts to and placed in a CD4 or CD8 class. Log10-transformed breadth and depth values were compared by one-way ANOVA with Sidak's multiple comparisons tests. TCRdb re-hosts the immuneACCESS table, in-frame sequences only. Its copies lack some clones; in the studies checked, an unresolved V gene accounts for under half of them, and the cause for the rest is not known. That table is the source of V, J and clone size, and D and trimming were worked out from the DNA. In this sample the table shows fewer than 65,000 clones, roughly 88% of which occur a single time. Of the sample, around 19% is held by the ten largest clones.

For this clone: Its cognate antigen has yet to be identified. No quality values exist for individual bases; no much larger clone is one base distant.

Paper-wide results and their limitations: No day 14 peak-response samples were available, so repertoires were characterized only after the peak T cell response. Conclusions about previously exposed vaccinees are limited, since just a handful of AZD1222 recipients were seropositive for SARS-CoV-2 at baseline. Vaccine-associated CD4 TCRs spanned the whole spike protein, with dominant responses in regions 160-218 and 743-854. Epitopes outside the regions mutated in the B.1.351 and B.1.1.7 variants were reportedly recognized by nearly half of the unique spike-specific TCRs. Most participants were white British and females outnumbered males, and the authors suggested that clonal diversity may have been underestimated. After two AZD1222 doses, both the breadth and the depth of spike-specific TCRs were significantly higher than at day 0 and than in MenACWY recipients. In the small 56-69-year group, the increase in depth fell short of significance, most likely because of low power.

The trim is 1 base for V and 7 bases for J, with a gap of 17 bases between the germline ends. Per the germline V gene (reference sequence), GTSNPN is the CDR1 and SVGIG is the CDR2. The CDR3 holds 15 amino acids from the cysteine to the phenylalanine. Only CDR3 DNA is held: 45 bases, read in frame from base 1. The chain was built from TRBV30 and TRBJ2-1, with the D gene not confidently named. The origin of this receptor is an adult in good health. This sample comprised peripheral blood, obtained on day 0 of AZD1222 vaccination. Read as DNA, the sequence is TGTGCCTGGAGTGGTGGTGGGATAAGCAGTAATGAGCAGTTCTTC. The encoded protein is CAWSGGGISSNEQFF.